A selection of T cell receptor beta chains follows, all from one sample in a study of T cells in Graves' hyperthyroidism and ophthalmopathy. TCRdb independently ran MiXCR on the multiplex PCR reads; one entry per CDR3 protein. The table has under 450,000 distinct CDR3 sequences, about 13% seen once; the top ten hold around 20%. The specimen sequenced was blood. These receptors originate from a man aged 25-40 years with Graves' hyperthyroidism that later progressed to Graves' ophthalmopathy. Both conserved end residues are part of each CDR3.

TRBV11-3	TRBJ1-1	15	CASSLRLQGHTEAFF
TRBV11-2	TRBJ1-6	16	CASSSLGAGIGSPLHF
TRBV7-8	TRBJ2-2	17	CASSFNRGTQNTGELFF
TRBV3-1	TRBJ1-5	16	CASSPRDRGRNQPQHF
TRBV7-9	TRBJ2-7	14	CASSLGRNSYEQYF
TRBV28	TRBJ2-7	12	CASTLTAYEQYF
TRBV20-1	TRBJ2-3	13	CSASGGHTDTQYF
TRBV19	TRBJ2-2	15	CASSMGQGGSGELFF
TRBV10-3	TRBJ1-1	13	CAIRGQGAAEAFF
TRBV3-1	TRBJ1-2	17	CASSQLRNVRSSHGYTF
TRBV5-1	TRBJ2-2	16	CASSKTVDANTGELFF
TRBV7-8	TRBJ2-1	15	CASSRREGAYNEQFF
TRBV18	TRBJ2-2	15	CASSPGGEGTGELFF
TRBV11-3	TRBJ2-3	17	CASSSVKGTHRTDTQYF
TRBV6-1	TRBJ2-7	15	CASSFDPQRGNEQYF
TRBV10-1	TRBJ2-5	13	CASSPGQAETQYF
TRBV7-9	TRBJ1-2	14	CASSLDRAFSGYTF
TRBV9	TRBJ1-3	15	CASSADTGSGNTIYF